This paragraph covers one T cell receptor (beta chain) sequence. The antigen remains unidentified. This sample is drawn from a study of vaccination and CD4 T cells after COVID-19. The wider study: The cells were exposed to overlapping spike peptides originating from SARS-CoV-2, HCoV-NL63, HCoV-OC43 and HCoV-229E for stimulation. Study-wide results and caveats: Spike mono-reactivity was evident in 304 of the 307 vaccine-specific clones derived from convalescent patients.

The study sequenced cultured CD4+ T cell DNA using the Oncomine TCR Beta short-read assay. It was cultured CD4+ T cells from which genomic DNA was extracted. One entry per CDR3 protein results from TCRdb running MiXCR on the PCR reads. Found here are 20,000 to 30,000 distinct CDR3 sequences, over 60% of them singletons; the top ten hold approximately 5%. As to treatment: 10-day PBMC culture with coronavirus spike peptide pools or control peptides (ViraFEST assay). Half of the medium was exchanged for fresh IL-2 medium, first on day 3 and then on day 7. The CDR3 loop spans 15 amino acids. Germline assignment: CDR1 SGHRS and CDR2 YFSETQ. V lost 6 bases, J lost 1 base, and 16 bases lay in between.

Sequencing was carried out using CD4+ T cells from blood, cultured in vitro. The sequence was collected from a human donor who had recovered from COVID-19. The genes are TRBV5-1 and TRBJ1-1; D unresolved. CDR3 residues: CASTSGYWGNTEAFF. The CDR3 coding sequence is TGCGCCAGCACCAGCGGGTATTGGGGGAACACTGAAGCTTTCTTT.